Below are 10 T cell receptor beta chains sequenced from a single sample in a study of post-analysis software for immune sequencing data. Broader study findings: A handful of TRBV segments were more frequent in patients than controls; TRBV5-6, TRBV5-1 and TRBV20-1 belonged to this group.

These TCRs' antigens remain unknown. The authors incorporated unique molecular identifiers into the TCR beta cDNA libraries. TCRdb used MiXCR to reprocess the PCR reads, holding one entry per CDR3 protein. The profile shows more than 500,000 distinct CDR3 sequences, 30% to 40% of them singletons. Sequencing used blood. These TCRs come from a girl under 18 with multiple sclerosis.

This clonotype turned up a few times. The chain combines TRBV7-2 with TRBJ2-7; D not certain. Looked up from germline, CDR1 is SGHTA and CDR2 is FQGNSA. The CDR3 is 12 amino acids. The V end was cut by 5 bases, the J end by 3 bases, with 8 bases between. The CDR3 sequence is CASSKNDYEQYF. DNA of the CDR3: TGTGCCAGCAGCAAAAACGACTACGAGCAGTACTTC.

This chain links TRBV25-1 with TRBJ2-1; perhaps TRBD1 as D (6 bases). Trimming stripped 4 bases from V and 5 bases from J, with 15 bases between. CDR1 and CDR2 (germline): MGHDK, SYGVNS. The CDR3 runs to 15 residues. The CDR3 protein is CASSVPRGANNEQFF. CDR3 DNA sequence: TGTGCCAGCAGTGTTCCCAGGGGCGCGAACAATGAGCAGTTCTTC.

This rearrangement joins TRBV5-6 to TRBJ2-7; 10 positions agree with TRBD1. Per the germline V gene, CDR1 is SGHDT and CDR2 is YYEEEE. The trim removed 5 bases at V and 0 bases at J, leaving 11 bases unmatched. The CDR3 has 17 residues. CDR3 amino acids: CASSTGTGDIGSYEQYF. The DNA for the CDR3 is TGTGCCAGCAGTACCGGGACAGGGGATATCGGCTCCTACGAGCAGTACTTC.

Note on this clonotype: An end of the junction does not agree with germline; a read error may underlie this. V is TRBV12-3 or TRBV12-4 and J is TRBJ1-5; TRBD1 matches at 7 bases. The CDR3 contains 15 residues. The CDR3 nucleotides are TGTGCCAGCAGAACAGGGGATATCAGCAATCAGCCCCGGCATTTT. It specifies CASRTGDISNQPRHF.

The rearrangement joins TRBV6-1 to TRBJ1-1; D possibly corresponds to TRBD1 (5 bases). CDR1 is MNHNS and CDR2 is SASEGT in the germline V gene. Trimming stripped 4 bases from V and 10 bases from J, with 25 bases between. The CDR3 totals 16 residues. The CDR3 DNA sequence: TGTGCCAGCAGTGCCCAAACCCCTCAGGGAACAGTTTTAGCTTTCTTT. The encoded protein is CASSAQTPQGTVLAFF.

This clonotype was observed a handful of times. The rearrangement uses TRBV21-1 and TRBJ2-7; the DNA was not used to check the table's D call, TRBD1. TRBV21-1 is designated a pseudogene. This CDR3 contains 15 residues. For the CDR3, the DNA is TGTGCCAGCAGCAATCTCCAGGGGGTCACCTACGAGCAGTACTTC. It yields the protein CASSNLQGVTYEQYF.

A few counts support this clonotype. The chain combines TRBV6-5 with TRBJ1-2; D unresolved. V dropped 0 bases and J dropped 3 bases, with 8 bases sitting between them. From germline, CDR1 is MNHEY and CDR2 SVGAGI. The CDR3 consists of 14 residues. The CDR3 nucleotides are TGTGCCAGCAGTTACTCGAGAAGTCACTATGGCTACACCTTC. Encoded protein: CASSYSRSHYGYTF.

Worth noting for this clonotype: This clone may be a read error of a much larger clone one base away. The chain employs TRBV7-6 and TRBJ2-3; tentatively, D is TRBD2 (5 bases). CDR1 is SGHVS and CDR2 is FNYEAQ in the germline V gene. Trimming removed 5 bases at V and 3 bases at J, with 9 bases between. The CDR3 runs to 13 residues. The CDR3 region has the DNA TGTGCCAGCAGCGATTGGGAGACAGATACGCAGTATTTT. Translation gives CASSDWETDTQYF.

In its sample, this clonotype was seen many times. The chain uses TRBV5-5 and TRBJ1-6; tentatively, D is TRBD1 (5 bases). The CDR3 is 14 amino acids. Between the trimmed V and J ends, which lost 3 bases and 7 bases, there was a span of 11 bases. Germline lookup yields CDR1 SGHKS and CDR2 YYEKEE (reference sequence). This chain's CDR3 is CASSSGTENSPLHF. CDR3 DNA: TGTGCCAGCAGCTCCGGGACTGAGAATTCACCCCTCCACTTT.

This clonotype was seen a few times. The chain recombines TRBV20-1 with TRBJ2-1, with 8 bases that match TRBD2. The ends lost 6 bases at V and 0 bases at J; junction bases unmatched: 7. The CDR3 covers 15 residues. In germline, CDR1 is DFQATT, CDR2 SNEGSKA (reference sequence). CDR3 loop: CSANSGASSYNEQFF. The CDR3 DNA reads TGCAGTGCAAATAGCGGGGCGAGCTCCTACAATGAGCAGTTCTTC.